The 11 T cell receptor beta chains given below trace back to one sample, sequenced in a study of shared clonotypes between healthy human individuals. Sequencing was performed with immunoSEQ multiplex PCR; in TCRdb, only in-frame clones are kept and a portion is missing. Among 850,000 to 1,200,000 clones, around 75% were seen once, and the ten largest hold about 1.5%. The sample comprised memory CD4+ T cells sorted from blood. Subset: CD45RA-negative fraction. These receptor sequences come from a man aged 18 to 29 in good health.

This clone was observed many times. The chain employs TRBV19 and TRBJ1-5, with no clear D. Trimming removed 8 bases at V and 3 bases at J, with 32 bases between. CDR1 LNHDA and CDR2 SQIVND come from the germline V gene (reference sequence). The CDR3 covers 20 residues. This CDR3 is CASFPSGGFQTVGNNQPQHF. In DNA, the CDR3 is TGTGCCAGTTTCCCAAGCGGAGGTTTTCAAACAGTGGGGAACAATCAGCCCCAGCATTTT.

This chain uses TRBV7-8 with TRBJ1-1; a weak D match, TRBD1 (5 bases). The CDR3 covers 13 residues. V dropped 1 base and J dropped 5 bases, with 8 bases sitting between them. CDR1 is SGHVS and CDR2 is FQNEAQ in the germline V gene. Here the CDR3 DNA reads TGTGCCAGCAGCTTAGGGGGGGTGACTGAAGCTTTCTTT. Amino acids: CASSLGGVTEAFF.

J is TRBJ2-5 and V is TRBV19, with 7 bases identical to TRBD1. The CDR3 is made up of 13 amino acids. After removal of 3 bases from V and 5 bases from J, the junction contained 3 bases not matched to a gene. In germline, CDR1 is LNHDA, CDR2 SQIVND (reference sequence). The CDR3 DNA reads TGTGCCAGTAGTATTAGGGGGCCGGAGACCCAGTACTTC. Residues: CASSIRGPETQYF.

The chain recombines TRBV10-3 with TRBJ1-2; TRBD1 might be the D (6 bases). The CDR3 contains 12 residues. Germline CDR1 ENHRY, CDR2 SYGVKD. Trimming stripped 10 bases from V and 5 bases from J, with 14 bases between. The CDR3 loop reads CASNNGQYGYTF. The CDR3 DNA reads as TGTGCCAGCAACAACGGACAGTATGGCTACACCTTC.

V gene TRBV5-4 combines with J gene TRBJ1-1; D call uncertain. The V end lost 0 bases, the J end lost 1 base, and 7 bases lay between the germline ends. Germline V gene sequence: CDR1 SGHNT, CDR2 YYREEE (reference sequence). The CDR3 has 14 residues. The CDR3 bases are TGTGCCAGCAGCTTGGCGGGAAAGAACACTGAAGCTTTCTTT. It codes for CASSLAGKNTEAFF.

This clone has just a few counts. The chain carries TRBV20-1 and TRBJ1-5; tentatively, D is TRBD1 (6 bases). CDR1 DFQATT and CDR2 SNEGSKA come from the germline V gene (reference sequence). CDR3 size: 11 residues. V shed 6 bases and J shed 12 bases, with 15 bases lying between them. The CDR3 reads CSASALDSQHF. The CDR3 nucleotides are TGCAGTGCATCGGCCCTGGACAGCCAGCATTTT.

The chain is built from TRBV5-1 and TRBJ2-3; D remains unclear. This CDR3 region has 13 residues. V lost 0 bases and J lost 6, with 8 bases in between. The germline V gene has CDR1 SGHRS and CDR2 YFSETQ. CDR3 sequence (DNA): TGCGCCAGCAGCTTGGTTAATCCGGATACGCAGTATTTT. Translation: CASSLVNPDTQYF.

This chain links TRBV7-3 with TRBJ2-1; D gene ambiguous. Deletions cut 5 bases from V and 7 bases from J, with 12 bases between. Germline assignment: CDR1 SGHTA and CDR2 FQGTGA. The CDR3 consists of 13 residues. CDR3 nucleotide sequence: TGTGCCAGCAGCCTATCCCGGTGGAATGAGCAGTTCTTC. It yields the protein CASSLSRWNEQFF.

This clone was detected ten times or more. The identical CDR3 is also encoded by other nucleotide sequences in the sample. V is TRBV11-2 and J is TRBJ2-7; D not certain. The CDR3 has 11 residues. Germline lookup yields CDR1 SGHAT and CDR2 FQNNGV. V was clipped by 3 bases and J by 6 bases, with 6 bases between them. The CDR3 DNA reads TGTGCCAGCAGCTTTTCTTCCGAGCAGTACTTC. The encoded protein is CASSFSSEQYF.

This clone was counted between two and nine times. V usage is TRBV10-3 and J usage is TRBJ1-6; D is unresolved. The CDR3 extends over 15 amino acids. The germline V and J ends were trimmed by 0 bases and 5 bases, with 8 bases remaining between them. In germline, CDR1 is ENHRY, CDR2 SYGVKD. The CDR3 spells CAISESRANNSPLHF. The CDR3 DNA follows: TGTGCCATCAGTGAGTCGAGAGCAAATAATTCACCCCTCCACTTT.

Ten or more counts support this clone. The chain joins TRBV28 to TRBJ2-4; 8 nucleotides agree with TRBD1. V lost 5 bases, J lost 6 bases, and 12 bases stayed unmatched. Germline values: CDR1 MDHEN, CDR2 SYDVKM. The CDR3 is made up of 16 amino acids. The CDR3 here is CASSIRTGPFGNIQYF. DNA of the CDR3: TGTGCCAGCAGTATACGGACAGGGCCTTTCGGAAACATTCAGTACTTC.